Following are 9 T cell receptor beta chains from one sample sequenced in a study of shared clonotypes between healthy human individuals. It was CD45RO-negative cells, positively selected for CCR7, that made up naive CD8 cells, with terminally differentiated effector memory CD45RA+ cells excluded. Profiled with immunoSEQ multiplex PCR; TCRdb holds only in-frame clones, not every one. The table shows approximately 2,200,000 clones, with around 93% occurring only once. Material: naive CD8+ T cells from PBMCs. These receptors came from a man aged 18 to 30 in good health. Some clones in this sample may be carry-over from other donors' samples.

The chain links TRBV15 to TRBJ2-1; D remains ambiguous. This CDR3 comprises 13 residues. Looked up from germline, CDR1 is LNHNV and CDR2 is YYDKDF (reference sequence). V gave up 4 bases and J gave up 6 bases, with 10 bases separating them. In DNA, the CDR3 is TGTGCCACCAGCATTACCCTAACCAATGAGCAGTTCTTC. Amino acid sequence: CATSITLTNEQFF.

This clone is a singleton in its sample. CDR3 coding DNA: TGTGCCTGGAGTGTAGGACAGGGGGGCCACGAGCAGTACTTC. Translating it yields CAWSVGQGGHEQYF. This sequence joins TRBV30 and TRBJ2-7; 10 nucleotides align to TRBD1. The CDR3 is 14 amino acids. V dropped 0 bases and J dropped 5; count of bases not matched to a gene: 4. Germline loops: CDR1 GTSNPN, CDR2 SVGIG (reference sequence).

V gene TRBV29-1 combines with J gene TRBJ2-7; weak D call: TRBD2 (6 bases). The germline CDR1 and CDR2 sequences are SQVTM and ANQGSEA. V shed 7 bases and J shed 2 bases, with 18 bases lying between them. The CDR3 is 14 amino acids. This chain's CDR3 is CSAYLEGWTYEQYF. As DNA, the CDR3 is TGCAGCGCCTACCTGGAGGGGTGGACCTACGAGCAGTACTTC.

The chain uses TRBV28 and TRBJ2-7; D tentatively reads TRBD1 or TRBD2 (5 bases each). V lost 6 bases, J lost 4 bases, and 16 bases lay in between. The CDR3 has 14 residues. The germline V gene has CDR1 MDHEN and CDR2 SYDVKM. In nucleotides, the CDR3 is TGTGCCAGCAGCTACCGTCGGGGCTGGTACGAGCAGTACTTC. Its protein is CASSYRRGWYEQYF.

The table lists this clone with a few counts. This chain's CDR3 is CASRTGASNQPQHF. The CDR3 nucleotides read TGTGCCAGCAGGACAGGGGCTAGCAATCAGCCCCAGCATTTT. The J gene is TRBJ1-5, the V gene TRBV27, with 8 bases lining up with TRBD1. Germline V gene data show CDR1 as MNHEY and CDR2 as SMNVEV (reference sequence). After removal of 6 bases from V and 0 bases from J, the junction contained 1 base not matched to a gene. CDR3 size: 14 residues.

The chain links TRBV10-1 to TRBJ2-1, with 8 nucleotides matching TRBD2. Germline V gives CDR1 WNHNN, CDR2 SYGVQD (reference sequence). This CDR3 has 20 residues. J gave up 7 bases and V 0 bases, and 20 bases lay outside the gene matches. Here the CDR3 DNA reads TGCGCCAGCAGTGAGTCTGGTCCGTTGCGGGGGGCTCGTAGGTGGAATGAGCAGTTCTTC. Translated: CASSESGPLRGARRWNEQFF.

The V and J genes are TRBV7-9 and TRBJ1-4; D is ambiguous. This CDR3 has 17 residues. Germline lookup yields CDR1 SEHNR and CDR2 FQNEAQ (reference sequence). Between the trimmed V and J ends, which lost 5 bases and 6 bases, there was a span of 22 bases. CDR3 amino acids: CASSPEVPRVADEKLFF. CDR3 in DNA: TGTGCCAGCAGCCCCGAGGTCCCGCGGGTGGCAGATGAAAAACTGTTTTTT.

The chain combines TRBV6-5 with TRBJ1-2; tentatively, D is TRBD1 (5 bases). Trimming removed 3 bases at V and 4 bases at J, with 12 bases between. The germline CDR1 and CDR2 sequences are MNHEY and SVGAGI. There are 14 residues in the CDR3. The chain's CDR3 is CASSYGAPGYGYTF. The CDR3, as DNA: TGTGCCAGCAGTTATGGGGCCCCGGGCTATGGCTACACCTTC.

J is TRBJ1-3 and V is TRBV7-9, with 9 positions matching TRBD1. Germline V gives CDR1 SEHNR, CDR2 FQNEAQ (reference sequence). This CDR3 is built from 14 residues. Trimming cost V 3 bases and J 5 bases; bases outside gene matches: 2. Here the CDR3 reads CASSLTGGRNTIYF. The CDR3 nucleotides read TGTGCCAGCAGCTTGACAGGGGGACGAAACACCATATATTTT.